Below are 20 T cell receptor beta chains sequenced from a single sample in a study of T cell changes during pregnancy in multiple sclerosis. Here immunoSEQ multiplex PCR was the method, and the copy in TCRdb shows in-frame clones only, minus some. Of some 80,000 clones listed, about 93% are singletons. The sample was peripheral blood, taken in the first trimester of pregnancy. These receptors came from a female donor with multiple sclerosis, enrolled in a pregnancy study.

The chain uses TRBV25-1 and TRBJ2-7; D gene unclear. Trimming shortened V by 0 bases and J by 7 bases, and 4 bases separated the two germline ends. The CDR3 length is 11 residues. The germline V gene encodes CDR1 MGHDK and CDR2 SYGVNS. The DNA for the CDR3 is TGTGCCAGCAGTGAATATGAGGAGCAGTACTTC. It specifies CASSEYEEQYF.

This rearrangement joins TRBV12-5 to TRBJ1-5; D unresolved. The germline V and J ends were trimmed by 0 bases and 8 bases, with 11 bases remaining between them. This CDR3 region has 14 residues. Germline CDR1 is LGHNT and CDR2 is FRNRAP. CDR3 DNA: TGTGCTAGTGGTTTGGTCGAGTCTCACGAGCCCCAGCATTTT. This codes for CASGLVESHEPQHF.

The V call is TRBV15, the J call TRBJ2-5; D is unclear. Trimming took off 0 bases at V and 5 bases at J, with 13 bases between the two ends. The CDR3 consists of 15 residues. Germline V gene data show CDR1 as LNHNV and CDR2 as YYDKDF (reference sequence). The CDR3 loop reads CATSRDRGTRETQYF. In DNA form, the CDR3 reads TGTGCCACCAGCAGAGATCGAGGAACCCGGGAGACCCAGTACTTC.

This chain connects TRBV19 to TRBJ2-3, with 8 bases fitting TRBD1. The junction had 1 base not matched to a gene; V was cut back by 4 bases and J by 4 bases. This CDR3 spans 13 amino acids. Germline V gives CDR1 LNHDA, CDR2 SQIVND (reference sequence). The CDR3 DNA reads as TGTGCCAGTAGTACAGGGGGCGCAGATACGCAGTATTTT. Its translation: CASSTGGADTQYF.

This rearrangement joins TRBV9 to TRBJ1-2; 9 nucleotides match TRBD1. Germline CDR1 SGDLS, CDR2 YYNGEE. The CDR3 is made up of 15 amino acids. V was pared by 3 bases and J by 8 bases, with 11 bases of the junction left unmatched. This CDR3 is CASSGPGQGAYGYTF. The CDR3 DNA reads TGTGCCAGCAGCGGCCCGGGACAGGGCGCTTACGGCTACACCTTC.

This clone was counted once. The CDR3 sequence is CASIGAGGAGANVLTF. As DNA, the CDR3 is TGTGCCAGTATCGGCGCAGGGGGCGCCGGGGCCAACGTCCTGACTTTC. The V call is TRBV19, the J call TRBJ2-6; TRBD1 agrees at 8 bases. Germline CDR1 is LNHDA and CDR2 is SQIVND (reference sequence). V shed 7 bases and J 4 bases; nucleotides not matched to a gene: 9. This CDR3 region has 16 residues.

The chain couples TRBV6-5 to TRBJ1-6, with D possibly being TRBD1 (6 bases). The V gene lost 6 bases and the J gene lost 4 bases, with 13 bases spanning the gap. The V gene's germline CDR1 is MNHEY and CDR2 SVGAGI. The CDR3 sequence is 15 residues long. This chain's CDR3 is CASSQTGLYNSPLHF. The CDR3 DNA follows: TGTGCCAGCAGCCAGACAGGACTTTATAATTCACCCCTCCACTTT.

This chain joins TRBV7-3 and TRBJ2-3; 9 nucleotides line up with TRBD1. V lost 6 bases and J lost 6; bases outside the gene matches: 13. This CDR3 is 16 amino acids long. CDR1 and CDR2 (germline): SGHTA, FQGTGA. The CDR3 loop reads CASRQTRDREADTQYF. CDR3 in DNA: TGTGCCAGCAGGCAAACCCGGGACAGGGAAGCCGATACGCAGTATTTT.

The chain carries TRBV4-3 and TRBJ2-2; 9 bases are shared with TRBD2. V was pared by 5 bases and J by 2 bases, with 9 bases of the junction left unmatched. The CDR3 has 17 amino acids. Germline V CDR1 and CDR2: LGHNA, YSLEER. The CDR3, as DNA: TGCGCCAGCAGCGAAGGGCCAGCGGGGGGTAACACCGGGGAGCTGTTTTTT. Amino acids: CASSEGPAGGNTGELFF.

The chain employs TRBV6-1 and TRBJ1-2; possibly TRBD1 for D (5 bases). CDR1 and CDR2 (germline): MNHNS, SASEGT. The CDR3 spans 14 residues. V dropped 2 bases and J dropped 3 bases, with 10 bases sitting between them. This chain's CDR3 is CASSENGGDYGYTF. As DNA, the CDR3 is TGTGCCAGCAGTGAAAACGGGGGGGACTATGGCTACACCTTC.

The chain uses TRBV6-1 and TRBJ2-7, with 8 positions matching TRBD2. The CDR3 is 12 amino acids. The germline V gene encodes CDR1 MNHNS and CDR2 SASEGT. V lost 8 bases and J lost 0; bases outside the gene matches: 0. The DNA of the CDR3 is TGTGCCAGCGCGGGGGGCTCCTACGAGCAGTACTTC. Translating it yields CASAGGSYEQYF.

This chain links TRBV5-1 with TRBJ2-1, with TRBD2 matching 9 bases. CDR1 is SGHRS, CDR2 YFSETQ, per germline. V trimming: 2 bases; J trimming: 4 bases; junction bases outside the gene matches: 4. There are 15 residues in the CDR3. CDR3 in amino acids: CASSFSGSTYNEQFF. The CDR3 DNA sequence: TGCGCCAGCAGCTTTAGCGGGAGTACGTACAATGAGCAGTTCTTC.

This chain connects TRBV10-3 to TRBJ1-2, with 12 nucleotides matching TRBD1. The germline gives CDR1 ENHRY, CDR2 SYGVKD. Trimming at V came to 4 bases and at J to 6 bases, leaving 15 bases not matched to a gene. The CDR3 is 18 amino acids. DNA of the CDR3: TGTGCCATCAGTGGTTCGCTCGGGACAGGGGGCGCAGTGGATGGCTACACCTTC. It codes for CAISGSLGTGGAVDGYTF.

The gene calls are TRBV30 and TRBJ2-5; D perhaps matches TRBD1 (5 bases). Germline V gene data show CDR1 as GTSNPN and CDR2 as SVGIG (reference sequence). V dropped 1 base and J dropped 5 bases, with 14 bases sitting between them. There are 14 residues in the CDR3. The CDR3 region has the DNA TGTGCCTGGAGTGCCCTCAGGGTTGGGGAGACCCAGTACTTC. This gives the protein CAWSALRVGETQYF.

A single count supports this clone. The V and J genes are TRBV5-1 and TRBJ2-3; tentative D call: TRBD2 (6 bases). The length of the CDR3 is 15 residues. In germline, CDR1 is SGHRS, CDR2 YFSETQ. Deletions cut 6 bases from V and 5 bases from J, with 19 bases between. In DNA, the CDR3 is TGCGCCAGCACGGGGCGGGATAGCCTCAGAGATACGCAGTATTTT. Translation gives CASTGRDSLRDTQYF.

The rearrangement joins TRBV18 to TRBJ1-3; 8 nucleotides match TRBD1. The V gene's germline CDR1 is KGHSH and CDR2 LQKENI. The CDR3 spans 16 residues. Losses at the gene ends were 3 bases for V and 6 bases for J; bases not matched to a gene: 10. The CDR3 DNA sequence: TGTGCCAGCTCACCGGGACAGGATCTCTTAATAAACACCATATATTTT. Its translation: CASSPGQDLLINTIYF.

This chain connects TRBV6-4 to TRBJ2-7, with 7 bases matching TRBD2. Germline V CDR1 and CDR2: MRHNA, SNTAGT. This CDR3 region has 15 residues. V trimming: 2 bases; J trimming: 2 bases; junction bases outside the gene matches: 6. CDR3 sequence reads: CASSDDGGNPYEQYF. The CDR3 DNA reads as TGTGCCAGCAGTGACGACGGGGGGAACCCCTACGAGCAGTACTTC.

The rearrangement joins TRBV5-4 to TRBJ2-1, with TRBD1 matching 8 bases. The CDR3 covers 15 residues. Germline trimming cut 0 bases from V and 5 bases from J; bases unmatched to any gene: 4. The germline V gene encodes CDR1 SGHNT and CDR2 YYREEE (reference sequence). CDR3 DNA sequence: TGTGCCAGCAGCTTGGGGGCAGGGGGCCACAATGAGCAGTTCTTC. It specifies CASSLGAGGHNEQFF.

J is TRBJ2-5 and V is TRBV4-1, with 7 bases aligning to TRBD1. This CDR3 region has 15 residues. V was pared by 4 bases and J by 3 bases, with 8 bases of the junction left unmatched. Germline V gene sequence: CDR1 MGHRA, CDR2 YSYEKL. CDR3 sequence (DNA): TGCGCCAGCAGCCCGCTGGGACAGTCGGAAGAGACCCAGTACTTC. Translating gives CASSPLGQSEETQYF.

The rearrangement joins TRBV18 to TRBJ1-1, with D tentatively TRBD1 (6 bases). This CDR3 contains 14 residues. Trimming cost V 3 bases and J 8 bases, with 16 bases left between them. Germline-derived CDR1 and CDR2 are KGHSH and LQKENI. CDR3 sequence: CASSPKDSRAEAFF. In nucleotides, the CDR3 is TGTGCCAGCTCACCCAAGGACAGTCGAGCGGAAGCTTTCTTT.